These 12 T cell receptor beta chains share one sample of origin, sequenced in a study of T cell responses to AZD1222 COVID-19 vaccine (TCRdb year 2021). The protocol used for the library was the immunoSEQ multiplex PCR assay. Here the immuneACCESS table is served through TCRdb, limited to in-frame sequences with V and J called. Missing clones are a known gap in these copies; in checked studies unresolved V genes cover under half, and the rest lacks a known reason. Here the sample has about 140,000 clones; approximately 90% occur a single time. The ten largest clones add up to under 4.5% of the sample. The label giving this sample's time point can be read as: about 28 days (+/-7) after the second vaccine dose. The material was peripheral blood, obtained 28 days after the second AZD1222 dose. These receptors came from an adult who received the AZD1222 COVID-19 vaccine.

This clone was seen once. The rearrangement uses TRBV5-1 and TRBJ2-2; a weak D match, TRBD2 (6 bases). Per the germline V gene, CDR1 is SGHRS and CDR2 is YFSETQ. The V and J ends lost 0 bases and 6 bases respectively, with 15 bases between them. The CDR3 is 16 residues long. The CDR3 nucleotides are TGCGCCAGCAGCTTGGCAATCCGGCGGGAACCCGGGGAGCTGTTTTTT. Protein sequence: CASSLAIRREPGELFF.

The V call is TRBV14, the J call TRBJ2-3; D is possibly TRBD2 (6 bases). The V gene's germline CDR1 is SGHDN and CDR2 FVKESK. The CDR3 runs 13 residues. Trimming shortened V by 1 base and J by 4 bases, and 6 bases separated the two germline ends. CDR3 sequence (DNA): TGTGCCAGCAGCCAAGGGGGGGCAGATACGCAGTATTTT. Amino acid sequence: CASSQGGADTQYF. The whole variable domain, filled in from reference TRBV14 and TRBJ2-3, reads EAGVTQFPSHSVIEKGQTVTLRCDPISGHDNLYWYRRVMGKEIKFLLHFVKESKQDESGMPNNRFLAERTGGTYSTLKVQPAELEDSGVYFCASSQGGADTQYFGPGTRLTVL.

The CDR3 protein is CASSRGQGGLTNEKLFF. CDR3 in DNA: TGCGCCAGCAGCCGTGGCCAGGGAGGTTTGACTAATGAAAAACTGTTTTTT. The rearrangement joins TRBV5-1 to TRBJ1-4; D may be TRBD1 (5 bases). The CDR3 is 17 residues long. The V gene lost 4 bases and the J gene lost 2 bases, with 18 bases spanning the gap. Germline-derived CDR1 and CDR2 are SGHRS and YFSETQ. The full variable domain, its missing parts supplied by reference TRBV5-1 and TRBJ1-4, is KAGVTQTPRYLIKTRGQQVTLSCSPISGHRSVSWYQQTPGQGLQFLFEYFSETQRNKGNFPGRFSGRQFSNSRSEMNVSTLELGDSALYLCASSRGQGGLTNEKLFFGSGTQLSVL.

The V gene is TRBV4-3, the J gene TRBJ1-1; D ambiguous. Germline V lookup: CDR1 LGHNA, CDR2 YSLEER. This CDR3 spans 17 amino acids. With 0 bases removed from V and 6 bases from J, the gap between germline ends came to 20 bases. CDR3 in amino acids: CASSQDNGIWSSSEAFF. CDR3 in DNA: TGCGCCAGCAGCCAAGATAACGGCATTTGGTCGTCATCTGAAGCTTTCTTT.

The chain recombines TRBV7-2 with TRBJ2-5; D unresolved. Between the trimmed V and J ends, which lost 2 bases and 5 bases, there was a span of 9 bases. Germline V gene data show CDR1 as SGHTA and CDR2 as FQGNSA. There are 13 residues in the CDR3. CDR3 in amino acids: CASSLNQGETQYF. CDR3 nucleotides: TGTGCCAGCAGCTTAAATCAAGGGGAGACCCAGTACTTC.

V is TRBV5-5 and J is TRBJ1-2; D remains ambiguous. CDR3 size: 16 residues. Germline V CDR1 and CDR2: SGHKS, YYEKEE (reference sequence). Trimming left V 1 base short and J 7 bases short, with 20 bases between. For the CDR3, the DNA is TGTGCCAGCAGCTTGATCTCAGGCCTGGTCCACGGTGGCTACACCTTC. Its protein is CASSLISGLVHGGYTF.

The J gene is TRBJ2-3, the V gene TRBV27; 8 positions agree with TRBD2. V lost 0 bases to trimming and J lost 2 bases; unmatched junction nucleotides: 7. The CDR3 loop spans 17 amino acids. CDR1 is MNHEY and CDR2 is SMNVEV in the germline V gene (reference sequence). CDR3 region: CASSLSSSGSHTDTQYF. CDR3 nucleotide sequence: TGTGCCAGCAGTTTATCGTCCAGCGGGAGCCACACAGATACGCAGTATTTT.

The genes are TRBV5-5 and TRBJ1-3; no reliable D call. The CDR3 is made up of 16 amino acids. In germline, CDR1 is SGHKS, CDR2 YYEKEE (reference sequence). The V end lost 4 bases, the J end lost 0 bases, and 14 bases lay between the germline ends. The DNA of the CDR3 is TGTGCCAGCAGCCCCGCCAACCTTTTCTCTGGAAACACCATATATTTT. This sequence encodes CASSPANLFSGNTIYF.

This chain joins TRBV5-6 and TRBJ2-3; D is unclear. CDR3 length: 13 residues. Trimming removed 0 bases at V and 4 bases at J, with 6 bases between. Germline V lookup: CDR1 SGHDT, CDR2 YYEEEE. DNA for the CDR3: TGTGCCAGCAGCTTGGCCGAGGCAGATACGCAGTATTTT. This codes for CASSLAEADTQYF.

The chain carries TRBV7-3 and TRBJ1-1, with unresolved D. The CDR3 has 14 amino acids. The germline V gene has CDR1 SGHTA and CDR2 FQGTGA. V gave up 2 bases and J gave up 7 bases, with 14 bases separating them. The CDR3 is CASSLSGSTREAFF. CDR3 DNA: TGTGCCAGCAGCTTATCTGGGTCAACGCGTGAAGCTTTCTTT.

The CDR3 is CASSPGTGGANEQYF. In nucleotides, the CDR3 is TGTGCCAGCAGCCCGGGGACAGGGGGCGCGAACGAGCAGTACTTC. V gene TRBV5-5 combines with J gene TRBJ2-7, with 12 nucleotides matching TRBD1. This CDR3 is built from 15 residues. V was pared by 4 bases and J by 5 bases, with 7 bases of the junction left unmatched. Germline assignment: CDR1 SGHKS and CDR2 YYEKEE (reference sequence).

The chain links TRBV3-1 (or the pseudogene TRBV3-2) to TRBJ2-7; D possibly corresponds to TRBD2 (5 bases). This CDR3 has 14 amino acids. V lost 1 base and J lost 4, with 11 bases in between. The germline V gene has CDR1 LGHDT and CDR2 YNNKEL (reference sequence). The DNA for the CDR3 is TGTGCCAGCAGCCAAGGGGGAGAGGCATACGAGCAGTACTTC. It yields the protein CASSQGGEAYEQYF.